Only one count was recorded for the clone carrying this TCR beta chain. This record belongs to a study of control samples from healthy donors and cancer patients. Method: immunoSEQ multiplex PCR; TCRdb's copy keeps in-frame clones and lacks some. Among 130,000 or so clones, about 88% were seen once, and the ten largest hold more than 2.5%. Germline V gene sequence: CDR1 SGDLS, CDR2 YYNGEE. CDR3 size: 15 residues. V was trimmed by 3 bases and J by 5 bases, leaving 14 bases between them. This chain joins TRBV9 and TRBJ1-4; a possible D gene is TRBD1 (6 bases). Sequencing was performed on blood. The TCR was taken from a man aged 50 to 60 in good health. For the CDR3, the DNA is TGTGCCAGCAGCGCCGCAGGGGAATTGAATGAAAAACTGTTTTTT. It yields the protein CASSAAGELNEKLFF. Full variable domain (rest looked up from reference TRBV9 and TRBJ1-4): DSGVTQTPKHLITATGQRVTLRCSPRSGDLSVYWYQQSLDQGLQFLIQYYNGEERAKGNILERFSAQQFPDLHSELNLSSLELGDSALYFCASSAAGELNEKLFFGSGTQLSVL.